Listed here are 16 T cell receptor beta chains from one sample, sequenced in a study of shared clonotypes between healthy human individuals. The table came from immunoSEQ multiplex PCR; TCRdb's copy has only in-frame clones and leaves some out. The sample carries around 1.9 million clones, approximately 94% recorded once. Naive CD8 cells lacked CD45RO and underwent positive selection for CCR7, leaving out terminally differentiated effector memory CD45RA+ cells. Sequencing input: naive CD8+ T cells from PBMCs. The receptor set was obtained from a man in his late teens or twenties in good health. Some clones in this sample may be carry-over from other donors' samples.

The chain links TRBV9 to TRBJ2-1, with D uncertain. V dropped 3 bases and J dropped 7 bases, with 11 bases sitting between them. This CDR3 contains 13 residues. Per germline, CDR1 SGDLS and CDR2 YYNGEE. For the CDR3, the DNA is TGTGCCAGCAGCGCACCCCCAAGTAATGAGCAGTTCTTC. Translation gives CASSAPPSNEQFF.

The chain carries TRBV25-1 and TRBJ2-1; D remains unclear. This CDR3 region has 16 residues. The V end lost 1 base, the J end lost 2 bases, and 12 bases lay between the germline ends. Germline V gene data show CDR1 as MGHDK and CDR2 as SYGVNS. Here the CDR3 DNA reads TGTGCCAGCAGTGAATTCGACTCTGTCGCCTACAATGAGCAGTTCTTC. Translated, it gives CASSEFDSVAYNEQFF.

This sequence joins TRBV27 and TRBJ1-3; possibly TRBD1 for D (5 bases). Deletions cut 2 bases from V and 5 bases from J, with 13 bases between. CDR1 MNHEY and CDR2 SMNVEV come from the germline V gene (reference sequence). The CDR3 extends over 15 amino acids. The CDR3 spells CASSLRGVNRNTIYF. In DNA, the CDR3 is TGTGCCAGCAGTTTACGGGGGGTCAACCGAAACACCATATATTTT.

The chain combines TRBV7-3 with TRBJ2-7, with 8 bases matching TRBD2. Germline-derived CDR1 and CDR2 are SGHTA and FQGTGA. After removal of 2 bases from V and 2 bases from J, the junction contained 8 bases not matched to a gene. The CDR3 consists of 16 residues. The CDR3 DNA is TGTGCCAGCAGCTTAGAACTCGCGGGGGGCACCTACGAGCAGTACTTC. Translated: CASSLELAGGTYEQYF.

The gene calls are TRBV19 and TRBJ2-2; TRBD2 agrees at 10 bases. The germline V gene has CDR1 LNHDA and CDR2 SQIVND (reference sequence). The CDR3 has 16 amino acids. The V and J ends lost 8 bases and 4 bases, in that order; junction bases with no gene match: 10. CDR3 in DNA: TGTGCCAGTCAGTACTTTAGCGGGAGGTTCACCGGGGAGCTGTTTTTT. This translates into CASQYFSGRFTGELFF.

This clone showed up just once. The chain employs TRBV28 and TRBJ2-3, with D unclear. Germline V CDR1 and CDR2: MDHEN, SYDVKM. CDR3 length: 14 amino acids. Trimming pared 3 bases from V and 0 bases from J, leaving 7 bases between. CDR3 coding DNA: TGTGCCAGCAGTTTGGGTCATAGCACAGATACGCAGTATTTT. Encoded protein: CASSLGHSTDTQYF.

Details on this clone: This same CDR3 is encoded by further DNA sequences in the sample. This chain links TRBV9 with TRBJ1-1, with a weak D call TRBD1 (6 bases). V was clipped by 3 bases and J by 1 base, with 10 bases between them. The CDR3 loop spans 14 amino acids. The germline V gene has CDR1 SGDLS and CDR2 YYNGEE. Here the CDR3 reads CASSASQGNTEAFF. The CDR3 nucleotides read TGTGCCAGCAGCGCCTCACAGGGGAACACTGAAGCTTTCTTT.

V and J are TRBV10-2 and TRBJ2-7, with 9 bases identical to TRBD2. CDR1 WSHSY and CDR2 SAAADI come from the germline V gene. V lost 8 bases, J lost 3 bases, and 8 bases stayed unmatched. The CDR3 contains 14 residues. CDR3 sequence: CASGGASGIYEQYF. In DNA form, the CDR3 reads TGCGCCAGCGGGGGGGCTAGCGGGATCTACGAGCAGTACTTC.

V is TRBV19 and J is TRBJ2-1; TRBD2 aligns across 10 bases. Trimming took 4 bases from V and 4 from J; bases not matched to a gene: 10. Germline CDR1 and CDR2: LNHDA and SQIVND (reference sequence). This CDR3 comprises 17 residues. CDR3 sequence: CASSNPRLAGDYNEQFF. The CDR3 DNA sequence: TGTGCCAGTAGTAACCCCCGGCTAGCGGGAGATTACAATGAGCAGTTCTTC.

This chain uses TRBV5-4 with TRBJ1-4, with 8 bases fitting TRBD1. This CDR3 has 15 amino acids. From germline, CDR1 is SGHNT and CDR2 YYREEE (reference sequence). V shed 4 bases, J shed 6 bases, and the junction held 8 bases outside the gene matches. CDR3 coding DNA: TGTGCCAGCAGCCCGGGACAGGCCCACCATGAAAAACTGTTTTTT. Translation: CASSPGQAHHEKLFF.

J is TRBJ2-7 and V is TRBV16, with D uncertain. In germline, CDR1 is KGHSY, CDR2 FQNENV. V was cut by 2 bases and J by 5 bases, with 10 bases left in between. The CDR3 length is 13 residues. The CDR3 protein is CASSQGELDEQYF. In DNA form, the CDR3 reads TGTGCCAGCAGCCAAGGTGAGCTGGACGAGCAGTACTTC.

The CDR3 DNA reads TGTGCCAGCACCCTTTCTCCGGGACTGACCTATGGCTACACCTTC. Its translation is CASTLSPGLTYGYTF. The V call is TRBV7-9, the J call TRBJ1-2; D might be TRBD1 (5 bases). Trimming removed 7 bases at V and 4 bases at J, with 19 bases between. The germline V gene encodes CDR1 SEHNR and CDR2 FQNEAQ (reference sequence). The CDR3 runs 15 residues. The full variable domain, with the rest looked up from reference TRBV7-9 and TRBJ1-2, is DTGVSQNPRHKITKRGQNVTFRCDPISEHNRLYWYRQTLGQGPEFLTYFQNEAQLEKSRLLSDRFSAERPKGSFSTLEIQRTEQGDSAMYLCASTLSPGLTYGYTFGSGTRLTVV.

V is TRBV5-4 and J is TRBJ2-1; 10 nucleotides line up with TRBD1. There are 17 residues in the CDR3. The trim removed 0 bases at V and 9 bases at J, leaving 12 bases unmatched. CDR1 and CDR2 (germline): SGHNT, YYREEE (reference sequence). For the CDR3, the DNA is TGTGCCAGCAGCTTGGGGGGACAGGGGAAAATAATAAGTGAGCAGTTCTTC. Translation: CASSLGGQGKIISEQFF.

CDR3 region: CAISESTTGGPLDTQYF. The CDR3, as DNA: TGTGCCATCAGTGAGTCGACTACGGGAGGGCCATTAGATACGCAGTATTTT. The V gene is TRBV10-3, the J gene TRBJ2-3, with TRBD2 identical over 8 bases. Germline assignment: CDR1 ENHRY and CDR2 SYGVKD. The V segment lost 0 bases and the J segment 5 bases; nucleotides outside the gene matches: 10. This CDR3 contains 17 residues.

The chain couples TRBV7-9 to TRBJ2-2; D is unclear. V lost 11 bases and J 0 bases, leaving 16 bases between the germline ends. Germline V gene data show CDR1 as SEHNR and CDR2 as FQNEAQ (reference sequence). The CDR3 has 15 residues. CDR3 sequence (DNA): TGTGCCTACCCGTCGATCGCCTCGAACACCGGGGAGCTGTTTTTT. Encoded protein: CAYPSIASNTGELFF. The whole variable domain, filled in from reference TRBV7-9 and TRBJ2-2, reads DTGVSQNPRHKITKRGQNVTFRCDPISEHNRLYWYRQTLGQGPEFLTYFQNEAQLEKSRLLSDRFSAERPKGSFSTLEIQRTEQGDSAMYLCAYPSIASNTGELFFGEGSRLTVL.

This clone was counted once. The V call is TRBV7-9, the J call TRBJ2-1, with 9 bases fitting TRBD2. Germline CDR1 SEHNR, CDR2 FQNEAQ (reference sequence). The CDR3 has 16 amino acids. With V trimmed by 7 bases and J by 12 bases, 19 bases remained unmatched. For the CDR3, the DNA is TGTGCCAGCACCTACACGGGACTAGCACCCCGTGACGGGCAGTTCTTC. The encoded protein is CASTYTGLAPRDGQFF.